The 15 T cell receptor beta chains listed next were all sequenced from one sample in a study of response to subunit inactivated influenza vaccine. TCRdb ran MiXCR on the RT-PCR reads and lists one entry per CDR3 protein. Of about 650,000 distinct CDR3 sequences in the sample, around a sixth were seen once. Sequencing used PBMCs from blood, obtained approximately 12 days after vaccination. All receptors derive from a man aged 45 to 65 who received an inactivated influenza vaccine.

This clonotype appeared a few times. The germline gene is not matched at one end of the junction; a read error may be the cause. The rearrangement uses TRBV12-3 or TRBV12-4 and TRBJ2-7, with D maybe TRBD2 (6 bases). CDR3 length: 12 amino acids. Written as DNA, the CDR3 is TGTGCCAGCAGTTCCACCGGGACTTCCCATCACTTC. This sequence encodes CASSSTGTSHHF.

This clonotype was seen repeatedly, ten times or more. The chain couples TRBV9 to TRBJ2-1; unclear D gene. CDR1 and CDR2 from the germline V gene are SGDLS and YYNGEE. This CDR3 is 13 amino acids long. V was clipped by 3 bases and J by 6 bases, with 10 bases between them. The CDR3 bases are TGTGCCAGCAGCGCATCCTTTATCAATGAGCAGTTCTTC. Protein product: CASSASFINEQFF.

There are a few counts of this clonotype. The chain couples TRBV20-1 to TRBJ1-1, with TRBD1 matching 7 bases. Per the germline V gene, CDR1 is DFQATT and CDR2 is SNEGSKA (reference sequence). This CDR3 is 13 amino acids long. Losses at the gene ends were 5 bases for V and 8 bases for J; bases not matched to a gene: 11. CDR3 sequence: CSAGTPGGWEAFF. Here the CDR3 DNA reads TGCAGTGCTGGTACCCCAGGGGGGTGGGAAGCTTTCTTT.

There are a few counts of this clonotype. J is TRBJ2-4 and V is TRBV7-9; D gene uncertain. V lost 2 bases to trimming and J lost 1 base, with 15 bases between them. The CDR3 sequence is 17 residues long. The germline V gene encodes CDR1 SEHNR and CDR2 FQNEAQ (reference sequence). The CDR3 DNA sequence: TGTGCCAGCAGCTTACCCTCGGCCCTGCGTGCCAAAAACATTCAGTACTTC. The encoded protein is CASSLPSALRAKNIQYF.

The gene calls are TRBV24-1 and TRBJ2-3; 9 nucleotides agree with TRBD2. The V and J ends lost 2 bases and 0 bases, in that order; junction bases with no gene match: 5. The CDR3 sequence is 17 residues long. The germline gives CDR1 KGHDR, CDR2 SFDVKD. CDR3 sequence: CATSDWTSAPSTDTQYF. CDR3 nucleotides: TGTGCCACCAGTGATTGGACTAGCGCGCCAAGCACAGATACGCAGTATTTT.

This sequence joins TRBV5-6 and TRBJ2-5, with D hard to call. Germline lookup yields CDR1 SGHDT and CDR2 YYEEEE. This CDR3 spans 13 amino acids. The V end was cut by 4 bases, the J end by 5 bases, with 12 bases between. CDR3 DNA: TGTGCCAGCAGCGTTCCTCTAGTGGAGACCCAGTACTTC. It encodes CASSVPLVETQYF. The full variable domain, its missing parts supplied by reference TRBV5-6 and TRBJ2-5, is DAGVTQSPTHLIKTRGQQVTLRCSPKSGHDTVSWYQQALGQGPQFIFQYYEEEERQRGNFPDRFSGHQFPNYSSELNVNALLLGDSALYLCASSVPLVETQYFGPGTRLLVL.

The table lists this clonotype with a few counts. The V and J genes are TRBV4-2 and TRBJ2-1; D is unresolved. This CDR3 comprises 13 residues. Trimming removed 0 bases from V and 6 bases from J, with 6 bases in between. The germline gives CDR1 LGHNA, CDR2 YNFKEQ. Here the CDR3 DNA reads TGTGCCAGCAGCCAAGAAGGAACCAATGAGCAGTTCTTC. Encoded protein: CASSQEGTNEQFF.

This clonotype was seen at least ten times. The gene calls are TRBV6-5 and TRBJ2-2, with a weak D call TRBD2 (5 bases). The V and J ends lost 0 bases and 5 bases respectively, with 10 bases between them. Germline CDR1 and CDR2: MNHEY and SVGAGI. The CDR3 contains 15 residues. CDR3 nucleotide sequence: TGTGCCAGCAGTTACTCGAGGGAACCTACCGGGGAGCTGTTTTTT. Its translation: CASSYSREPTGELFF.

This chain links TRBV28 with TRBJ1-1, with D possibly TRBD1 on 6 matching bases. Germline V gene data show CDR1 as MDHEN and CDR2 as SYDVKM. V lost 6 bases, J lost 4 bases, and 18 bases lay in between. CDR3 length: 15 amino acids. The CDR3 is CASSLNRVGGTEAFF. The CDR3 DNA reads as TGTGCCAGCAGCTTAAACAGGGTTGGTGGCACTGAAGCTTTCTTT.

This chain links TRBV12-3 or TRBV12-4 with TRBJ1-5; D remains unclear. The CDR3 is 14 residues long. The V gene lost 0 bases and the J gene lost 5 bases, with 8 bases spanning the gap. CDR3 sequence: CASSLARTDQPQHF. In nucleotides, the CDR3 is TGTGCCAGCAGTTTAGCCAGGACGGATCAGCCCCAGCATTTT.

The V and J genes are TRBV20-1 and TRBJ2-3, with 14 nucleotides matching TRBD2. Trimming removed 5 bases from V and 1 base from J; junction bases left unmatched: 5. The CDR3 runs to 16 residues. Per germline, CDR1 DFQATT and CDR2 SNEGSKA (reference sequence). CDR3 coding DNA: TGCAGTGCTCTAACGACTAGCGGGAGGGGCACAGATACGCAGTATTTT. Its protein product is CSALTTSGRGTDTQYF.

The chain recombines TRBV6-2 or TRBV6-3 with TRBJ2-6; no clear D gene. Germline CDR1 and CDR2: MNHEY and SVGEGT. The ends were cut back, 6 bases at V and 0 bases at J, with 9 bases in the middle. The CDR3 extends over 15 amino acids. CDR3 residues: CASRGDTSGANVLTF. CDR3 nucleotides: TGTGCCAGCAGAGGCGACACCTCTGGGGCCAACGTCCTGACTTTC.

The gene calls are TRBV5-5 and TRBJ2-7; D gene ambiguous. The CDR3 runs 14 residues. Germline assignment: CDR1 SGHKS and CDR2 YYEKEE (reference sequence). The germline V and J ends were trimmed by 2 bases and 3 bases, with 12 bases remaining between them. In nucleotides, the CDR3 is TGTGCCAGCAGCTTCTACCCAGGAGACTACGAGCAGTACTTC. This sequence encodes CASSFYPGDYEQYF.

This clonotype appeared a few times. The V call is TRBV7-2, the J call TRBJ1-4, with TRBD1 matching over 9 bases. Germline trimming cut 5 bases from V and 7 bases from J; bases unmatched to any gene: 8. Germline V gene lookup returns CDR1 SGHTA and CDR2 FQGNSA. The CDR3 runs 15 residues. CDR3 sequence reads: CASSASGTGTEKLFF. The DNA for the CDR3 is TGTGCCAGCAGCGCCTCCGGGACAGGGACTGAAAAACTGTTTTTT.

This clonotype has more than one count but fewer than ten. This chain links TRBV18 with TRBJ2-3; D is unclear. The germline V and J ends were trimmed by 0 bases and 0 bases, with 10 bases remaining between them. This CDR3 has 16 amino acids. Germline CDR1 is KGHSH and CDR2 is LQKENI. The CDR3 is CASSPPVGSSTDTQYF. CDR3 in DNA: TGTGCCAGCTCACCACCGGTCGGGTCTAGCACAGATACGCAGTATTTT.